The T cell receptor beta chain described here comes from a study of identical twins. V shed 0 bases, J shed 5 bases, and the junction held 8 bases outside the gene matches. This CDR3 is 16 amino acids long. Germline V lookup: CDR1 SGHRS, CDR2 YFSETQ. Study-level findings and limits: Reduced insertions were recorded for abundant cord blood beta clonotypes, with no such pattern in memory repertoires.

The authors used template switching to add a universal primer site and gave cDNA unique molecular identifiers. TCRdb analysed the 5' RACE reads with MiXCR anew, one entry per CDR3 protein. Of 250,000 to 300,000 distinct CDR3 sequences in the sample, 8.5% to 9.5% were seen once. This clonotype has ten or more counts. Antigen: not known. This sample was shared with a second study, whose subject was yellow fever vaccine responses in identical twins.

The chain links TRBV5-1 to TRBJ2-1, with TRBD2 matching over 7 bases. Sequenced sample: CD8+ T cells sorted from blood. The TCR was taken from a young woman in good health. The CDR3, as DNA: TGCGCCAGCAGCTTGGGGGGCCGGGAGGACGACAATGAGCAGTTCTTC. Translated: CASSLGGREDDNEQFF. Combining the CDR3 with reference TRBV5-1 and TRBJ2-1 gives the whole variable domain KAGVTQTPRYLIKTRGQQVTLSCSPISGHRSVSWYQQTPGQGLQFLFEYFSETQRNKGNFPGRFSGRQFSNSRSEMNVSTLELGDSALYLCASSLGGREDDNEQFFGPGTRLTVL.